These 10 T cell receptor beta chains originate from one sample sequenced in a study of blood T cell repertoires in COVID-19 (dated by TCRdb to the early 2020s). Library preparation employed the immunoSEQ multiplex PCR assay. TCRdb holds this immuneACCESS table with in-frame rearrangements only. Some clones are missing; in checked studies, unresolved V genes explain under half, and the rest has no known cause. In all, the sample holds 200,000 to 250,000 clones, and 88% of those were seen once. Jointly, the top ten make up roughly 15% of the sample. The sample consisted of PBMCs or T cells enriched from blood (not recorded which). All receptors come from a woman between 50 and 59 years old with acute COVID-19.

The J gene is TRBJ1-1, the V gene TRBV6-5, with D possibly being TRBD1 (6 bases). Trimming took 6 bases from V and 4 from J, leaving 15 bases between them. The CDR3 consists of 14 residues. Germline CDR1 reads MNHEY; CDR2 reads SVGAGI. The CDR3 is CASSPGGSGTEAFF. The CDR3 DNA is TGTGCCAGCAGCCCGGGGGGCTCGGGCACTGAAGCTTTCTTT.

This chain joins TRBV19 and TRBJ2-2, with TRBD2 as a possible D gene (5 bases). The CDR3 loop spans 15 amino acids. Trimming removed 6 bases at V and 4 bases at J, with 15 bases between. Germline V gene data show CDR1 as LNHDA and CDR2 as SQIVND (reference sequence). CDR3: CASRGGQTGTGELFF. The CDR3, as DNA: TGTGCCAGTAGAGGAGGTCAGACGGGCACCGGGGAGCTGTTTTTT.

This clone was found once. The J gene is TRBJ1-2, the V gene TRBV28; 10 bases line up with TRBD1. Germline CDR1 is MDHEN and CDR2 is SYDVKM. The CDR3 covers 14 residues. V shed 7 bases, J shed 3 bases, and the junction held 5 bases outside the gene matches. CDR3 sequence reads: CASTPGQGYYGYTF. CDR3 nucleotides: TGTGCCAGCACCCCGGGACAGGGGTACTATGGCTACACCTTC.

The chain is built from TRBV5-4 and TRBJ2-5; 7 nucleotides match TRBD2. Germline-derived CDR1 and CDR2 are SGHNT and YYREEE (reference sequence). The CDR3 covers 16 residues. J gave up 4 bases and V 6 bases, and 15 bases lay outside the gene matches. The CDR3 here is CASTDPAREGRETQYF. The CDR3 coding sequence is TGTGCCAGCACCGACCCAGCGAGGGAGGGCCGAGAGACCCAGTACTTC.

This chain links TRBV7-9 with TRBJ2-7; 9 bases fit TRBD2. Germline V gives CDR1 SEHNR, CDR2 FQNEAQ (reference sequence). The CDR3 sequence is 15 residues long. V lost 1 base to trimming and J lost 7 bases; unmatched junction nucleotides: 8. The CDR3 protein is CASSLGAGGPREQYF. CDR3 in DNA: TGTGCCAGCAGCTTAGGTGCGGGAGGGCCACGGGAGCAGTACTTC. Full variable domain (rest looked up from reference TRBV7-9 and TRBJ2-7): DTGVSQNPRHKITKRGQNVTFRCDPISEHNRLYWYRQTLGQGPEFLTYFQNEAQLEKSRLLSDRFSAERPKGSFSTLEIQRTEQGDSAMYLCASSLGAGGPREQYFGPGTRLTVT.

The gene calls are TRBV18 and TRBJ2-1; 10 bases align to TRBD2. Germline V gene sequence: CDR1 KGHSH, CDR2 LQKENI. The V segment lost 2 bases and the J segment 2 bases; nucleotides outside the gene matches: 12. The CDR3 covers 19 residues. CDR3 sequence: CASSPLTRIAGGAYNEQFF. CDR3 sequence (DNA): TGTGCCAGCTCACCATTGACGCGTATAGCGGGAGGCGCCTACAATGAGCAGTTCTTC. The full variable domain, in which reference TRBV18 and TRBJ2-1 provide the parts outside the CDR3, is NAGVMQNPRHLVRRRGQEARLRCSPMKGHSHVYWYRQLPEEGLKFMVYLQKENIIDESGMPKERFSAEFPKEGPSILRIQQVVRGDSAAYFCASSPLTRIAGGAYNEQFFGPGTRLTVL.

This sequence joins TRBV18 and TRBJ1-1; D not certain. CDR3 size: 15 residues. Trimming took 0 bases from V and 3 from J, leaving 11 bases between them. Germline CDR1 KGHSH, CDR2 LQKENI. CDR3 sequence: CASSPPESLYTEAFF. CDR3 DNA: TGTGCCAGCTCACCACCGGAGTCGTTGTACACTGAAGCTTTCTTT.

V is TRBV6-2 or TRBV6-3 and J is TRBJ2-7, with 12 positions matching TRBD2. The CDR3 covers 15 residues. Germline V gene data show CDR1 as MNHEY and CDR2 as SVGEGT. With 4 bases clipped from V and 9 bases from J, the junction kept 10 bases outside the gene matches. CDR3 in DNA: TGTGCCAGCAGTTTACGGACTAGCGGGATAAGGTCGCAGTACTTC. This codes for CASSLRTSGIRSQYF.

J is TRBJ2-7 and V is TRBV6-5; TRBD1 matches 10 bases. Trimming at V came to 0 bases and at J to 3 bases, leaving 2 bases not matched to a gene. Per germline, CDR1 MNHEY and CDR2 SVGAGI. The CDR3 has 15 amino acids. CDR3 in DNA: TGTGCCAGCAGTTACTCGCGGACAGGGGGCTACGAGCAGTACTTC. Translation gives CASSYSRTGGYEQYF.

The chain recombines TRBV4-1 with TRBJ2-2; 9 bases agree with TRBD2. CDR3 length: 21 amino acids. The germline V gene has CDR1 MGHRA and CDR2 YSYEKL. V lost 8 bases and J lost 8; bases outside the gene matches: 30. The CDR3: CASGLGQEPPGTSPENGELFF. CDR3 nucleotides: TGCGCCAGCGGACTTGGACAGGAACCTCCCGGGACTAGCCCAGAAAATGGGGAGCTGTTTTTT.